This TCR beta chain was found in a study of blood T cells in healthy people across ages. The study, taken as a whole, reports: In long-lived donors, naive CD4+ cell counts and diversity exceeded those of aged donors.

Regarding this clonotype: The antigen remains unidentified.

Germline values: CDR1 SGHDT, CDR2 YYEEEE. Trimming took off 0 bases at V and 5 bases at J, with 12 bases between the two ends. This CDR3 spans 14 amino acids. A second about 6 to 11 cycle PCR used barcoded and J-beta primers. One entry per CDR3 protein results from TCRdb running MiXCR on the 5' RACE reads. The table records over 750,000 distinct CDR3 sequences, around 25% of them present only once. The data were also submitted as part of a second study, on T cells of mothers and their children. That publication notes: In this cohort, donors were a few healthy Caucasian mothers plus their six children. Reads obtained per mother exceeded 8.5 million TCR beta CDR3 reads, with roughly 3.1 million obtained per child. Researchers report slightly higher, though non-significant, overlap in related mother-child pairs than in unrelated pairs.

The sequenced material came from blood. This chain connects TRBV5-6 to TRBJ2-7, with D perhaps TRBD1 (7 bases). The sequence was obtained from a boy aged 5-17 years in good health. The CDR3 nucleotides read TGTGCCAGCAGCTTGGCCCCCAGGGGGGACGAGCAGTACTTC. Translating it yields CASSLAPRGDEQYF.